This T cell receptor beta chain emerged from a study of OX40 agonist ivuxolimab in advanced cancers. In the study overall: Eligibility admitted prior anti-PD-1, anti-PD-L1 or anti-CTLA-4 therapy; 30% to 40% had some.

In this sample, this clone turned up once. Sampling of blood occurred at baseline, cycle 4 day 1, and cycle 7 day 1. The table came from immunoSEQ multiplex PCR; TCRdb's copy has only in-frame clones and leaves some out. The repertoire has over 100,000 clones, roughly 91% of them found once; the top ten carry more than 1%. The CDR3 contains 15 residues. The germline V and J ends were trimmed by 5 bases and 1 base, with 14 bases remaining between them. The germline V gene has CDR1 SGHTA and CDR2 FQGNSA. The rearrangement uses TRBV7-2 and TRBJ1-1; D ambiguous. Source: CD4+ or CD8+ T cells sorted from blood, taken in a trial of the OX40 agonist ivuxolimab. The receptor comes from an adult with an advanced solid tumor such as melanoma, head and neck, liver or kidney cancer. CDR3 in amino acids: CASSPWVGQNTEAFF. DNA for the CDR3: TGTGCCAGCAGCCCCTGGGTCGGTCAGAACACTGAAGCTTTCTTT.